This record concerns one TCR beta chain sequence. Participant-reported clinical history was the basis for cohort assignment. Assay: immunoSEQ multiplex PCR; the TCRdb copy retains only in-frame clones and omits some. The data contain approximately 210,000 clones, 70% to 90% of them singletons. The V gene's germline CDR1 is MNHEY and CDR2 SMNVEV (reference sequence). The V end lost 6 bases, the J end lost 4 bases, and 10 bases lay between the germline ends. This CDR3 has 14 amino acids. These data come from a study of blood T cell repertoires in COVID-19. Study background: Sources were T cells, B-cell-depleted T cells, or PBMCs; the material itself was cDNA or gDNA.

The chain is built from TRBV27 and TRBJ1-6; D gene ambiguous. The sample comprised PBMCs or T cells enriched from blood (not recorded which). The receptor's source is a young man with acute COVID-19. The CDR3 coding sequence is TGTGCCAGCAGCTCCGAGCCGTATAATTCACCCCTCCACTTT. Protein sequence: CASSSEPYNSPLHF.